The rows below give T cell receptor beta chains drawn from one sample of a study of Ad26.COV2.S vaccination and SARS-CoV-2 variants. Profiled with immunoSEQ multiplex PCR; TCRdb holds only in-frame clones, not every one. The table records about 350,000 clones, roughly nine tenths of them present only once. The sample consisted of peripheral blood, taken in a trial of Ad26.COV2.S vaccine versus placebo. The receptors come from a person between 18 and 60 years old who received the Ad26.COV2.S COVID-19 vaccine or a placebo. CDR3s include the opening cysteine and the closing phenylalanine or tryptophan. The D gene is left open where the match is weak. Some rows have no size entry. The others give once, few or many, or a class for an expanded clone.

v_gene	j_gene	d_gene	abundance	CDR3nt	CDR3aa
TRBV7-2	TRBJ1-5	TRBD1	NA	TGTGCCAGCAGCTTCACAGACAGGGACCAGCCCCAGCATTTT	CASSFTDRDQPQHF
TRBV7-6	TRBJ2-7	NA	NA	TGTGCCAGCAGCCAAACCGGCTACGAGCAGTACTTC	CASSQTGYEQYF
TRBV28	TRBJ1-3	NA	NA	TGTGCCAGCAGTGCTGTGGCATTGACTGGAAACACCATATATTTT	CASSAVALTGNTIYF
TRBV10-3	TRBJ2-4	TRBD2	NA	TGTGCCATCAGTGAGTCAGCCCAGCGGGAGGGTATCAAAAACATTCAGTACTTC	CAISESAQREGIKNIQYF
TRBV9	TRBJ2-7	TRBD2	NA	TGTGCCAGCAGCCGTGCGGGGGATACCTACGAGCAGTACTTC	CASSRAGDTYEQYF
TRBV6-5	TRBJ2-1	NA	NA	TGTGCCAGCAGTAGACTACCATCATACTACAATGAGCAGTTCTTC	CASSRLPSYYNEQFF
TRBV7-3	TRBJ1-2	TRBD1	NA	TGTGCCAGCAGCTCTTCCGGGACAGAAAACTATGGCTACACCTTC	CASSSSGTENYGYTF
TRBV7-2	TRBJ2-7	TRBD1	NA	TGTGCCAGCAGCTTACCGCAGGGGGCCTCCTACGAGCAGTACTTC	CASSLPQGASYEQYF
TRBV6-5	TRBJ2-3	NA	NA	TGTGCCAGCAGTTACTTGGGGAGCACAGATACGCAGTATTTT	CASSYLGSTDTQYF
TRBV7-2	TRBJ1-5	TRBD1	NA	TGTGCCAGCAGCTCAGACAGGGTAGGTCAGCCCCAGCATTTT	CASSSDRVGQPQHF
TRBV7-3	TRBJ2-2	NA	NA	TGTGCCAGCAGCTCCCCCACGAAGACCGGGGAGCTGTTTTTT	CASSSPTKTGELFF
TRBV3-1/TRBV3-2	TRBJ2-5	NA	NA	TGTGCCAGCAGCCCCCGTGGCGGGGACCGCCTTGAGGAGACCCAGTACTTC	CASSPRGGDRLEETQYF
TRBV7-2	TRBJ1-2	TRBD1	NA	TGTGCCAGCAGCTTAGCGACAGGGTATTCCAACTATGGCTACACCTTC	CASSLATGYSNYGYTF
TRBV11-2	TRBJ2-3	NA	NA	TGTGCCAGCAGCGTCGACTACTTCAAAACAGCCTCCGATACGCAGTATTTT	CASSVDYFKTASDTQYF
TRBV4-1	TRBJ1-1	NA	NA	TGCGCCAGCAGCCAAGAAGGGGGGGCCTACGCCATGAACACTGAAGCTTTCTTT	CASSQEGGAYAMNTEAFF
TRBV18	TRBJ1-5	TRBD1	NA	TGTGCCAGCTCGGCGGACAGGGGAATTCAGCCCCAGCATTTT	CASSADRGIQPQHF
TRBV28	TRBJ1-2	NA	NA	TGTGCCAGCAGTTCCCCGGACGGGAACTATGGCTACACCTTC	CASSSPDGNYGYTF
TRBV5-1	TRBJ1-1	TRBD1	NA	TGCGCCAGCAGCTCCCCTACAGGGGTCAAGGGTGAAGCTTTCTTT	CASSSPTGVKGEAFF
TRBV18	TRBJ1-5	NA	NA	TGTGCCAGCTCACCACCGGGACGTACCACAAGTCAGCCCCAGCATTTT	CASSPPGRTTSQPQHF
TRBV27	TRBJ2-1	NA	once	TGTGCCAGCAGTACCGCAAGAGCCCGCAATGAGCAGTTCTTC	CASSTARARNEQFF
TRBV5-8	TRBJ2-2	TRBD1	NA	TGTGCCAGCAGCTTGGGACAGGGGGCCGGGGAGCTGTTTTTT	CASSLGQGAGELFF
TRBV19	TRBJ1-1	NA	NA	TGTGCCAGTAGTCTAACCCCCCTGGGGGGCACTGAAGCTTTCTTT	CASSLTPLGGTEAFF
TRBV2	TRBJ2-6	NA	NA	TGTGCCAGCAAGTCTTTGGCCAACGTCCTGACTTTC	CASKSLANVLTF
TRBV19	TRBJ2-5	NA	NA	TGTGCCAGTAGTCCGAGGAGAGTCCAAGAGACCCAGTACTTC	CASSPRRVQETQYF